The rows below give T cell receptor beta chains drawn from one sample of a study of early T cells in non-severe SARS-CoV-2 infection. TCRdb used MiXCR to reprocess the 5' RACE reads, holding one entry per CDR3 protein. The top ten clones hold about 9.1% of a sample with about 55,000 distinct CDR3 sequences, 15% of them seen once. The specimen comprised whole blood, sampled at baseline. These receptors all come from an adult who was a healthcare worker with PCR-confirmed SARS-CoV-2 infection or an uninfected control (not recorded which). Each CDR3 is given with its conserved first and last residue. Fields, in order: clone size, J gene, D gene, V gene, CDR3 DNA, CDR3 protein. D genes are given only for firm matches. Some rows have no size entry. The others give once, few or many, or a class for an expanded clone.

- | TRBJ2-1 | TRBD1 | TRBV7-3 | TGTGCCAGCAGCTTACGGGACAGGGCGGCTGAGCAGTTCTTC | CASSLRDRAAEQFF
few | TRBJ2-7 | - | TRBV18 | TGTGCCAGCTCACCACCGGACGTAGTCTCCTACGAGCAGTACTTC | CASSPPDVVSYEQYF
- | TRBJ1-2 | - | TRBV20-1 | TGCAGTGTTCCATCAGACCCAGCCAACTATGGCTACACCTTC | CSVPSDPANYGYTF
- | TRBJ2-1 | - | TRBV9 | TGTGCCAGCAGCCCCGGGGGTAACTCCTACAATGAGCAGTTCTTC | CASSPGGNSYNEQFF
few | TRBJ2-2 | TRBD2 | TRBV5-4 | TGTGCCAGCAGCCTTCCGGGACTAGCCTCGGGCGGGGAGCTGTTTTTT | CASSLPGLASGGELFF
- | TRBJ1-1 | - | TRBV10-3 | TGTGCCATCACCCCGGGGACGAACACTGAAGCTTTCTTT | CAITPGTNTEAFF
few | TRBJ1-6 | - | TRBV20-1 | TGCAGTGCTAGAGATAACAGGGTGAATTCACCCCTCCACTTT | CSARDNRVNSPLHF
many | TRBJ1-5 | - | TRBV28 | TGTGCCAGCAGCCCAACCACTAAAGGCAATCAGCCCCAGCATTTT | CASSPTTKGNQPQHF
- | TRBJ2-3 | TRBD1 | TRBV7-8 | TGTGCCAGCAGCTTAAACGCAGGGGGCAGCACAGATACGCAGTATTTT | CASSLNAGGSTDTQYF
- | TRBJ2-7 | TRBD1 | TRBV7-9 | TGTGCCAGCAGCCTAGGGACAGGGCTTACCTACGAGCAGTACTTC | CASSLGTGLTYEQYF
few | TRBJ1-1 | - | TRBV20-1 | TGCAGTGCTAGAGTCCCCGGGTCCCTCGAAGCTTTCTTT | CSARVPGSLEAFF
many | TRBJ2-7 | - | TRBV25-1 | TGTGCCAGCTCAGGGGGGTCCTACGAGCAGTACTTC | CASSGGSYEQYF
- | TRBJ2-1 | - | TRBV14 | TGTGCCAGCAGCCAAGGTGCCCGATACCGTCCTAATGAGCAGTTCTTC | CASSQGARYRPNEQFF
- | TRBJ2-3 | - | TRBV20-1 | TGCAGTGCCTCAAGGGGGGGCCGCCTTCGTACGCAGTATTTT | CSASRGGRLRTQYF
many | TRBJ1-6 | - | TRBV27 | TGTGCCAGCAGCCCCGGGGGTTCGAATTCACCCCTCCACTTT | CASSPGGSNSPLHF
once | TRBJ1-6 | - | TRBV12-3/TRBV12-4 | TGTGCCAGCAGTTTTTCCCAGGGGTCCTCACCCCTCCACTTT | CASSFSQGSSPLHF
- | TRBJ1-1 | - | TRBV11-2 | TGTGCCAGCAGCTTAGCTTTCGGGCAAGGAACTGAAGCTTTCTTT | CASSLAFGQGTEAFF
many | TRBJ1-1 | TRBD1 | TRBV10-1 | TGCGCCAGCAGTGCTTGGACAGGGTCCCCAACGAACACTGAAGCTTTCTTT | CASSAWTGSPTNTEAFF
many | TRBJ1-6 | - | TRBV20-1 | TGCAGTGCTACTAGCCAGGCCCCGGGGTGGGATTCACCCCTCCACTTT | CSATSQAPGWDSPLHF
- | TRBJ2-2 | TRBD1 | TRBV11-3 | TGTGCCAGCAGAGGACAGGAGGAGCTGTTTTTT | CASRGQEELFF
few | TRBJ1-5 | TRBD1 | TRBV7-9 | TGTGCCAGCAGCAAAGAGACAGGGAGAGACCAGCCCCAGCATTTT | CASSKETGRDQPQHF
medium-sized | TRBJ2-4 | - | TRBV11-1 | TGTGCCAGCAGCCCAGATGGGGAAAACATTCAGTACTTC | CASSPDGENIQYF
few | TRBJ2-1 | - | TRBV5-1 | TGCGCCAGCAGCTTGGACGGGAATGAGCAGTTCTTC | CASSLDGNEQFF
- | TRBJ2-7 | - | TRBV12-3/TRBV12-4 | TGTGCCAGCAGTTGGGCCCACGAGCAGTACTTC | CASSWAHEQYF
- | TRBJ1-5 | - | TRBV19 | TGTGCCAGTAGTTCGCGGGTCATCAGTCTGGGCAATCAGCCCCAGCATTTT | CASSSRVISLGNQPQHF
few | TRBJ2-2 | - | TRBV24-1 | TGTGCCACCAGGACACCGAACACCGGGGAGCTGTTTTTT | CATRTPNTGELFF
few | TRBJ2-6 | TRBD1 | TRBV27 | TGTGCCAGCAGCGGCAGGGGGCCTGGGGCCAACGTCCTGACTTTC | CASSGRGPGANVLTF
- | TRBJ2-3 | - | TRBV12-3/TRBV12-4 | TGTGCCAGCAGTTCCCTCGCCTTTGAGGGGGGGCGGGTGCAGTATTTT | CASSSLAFEGGRVQYF
- | TRBJ1-6 | - | TRBV10-3 | TGTGCCATCGCCAGGGAATTGGATTCACCCCTCCACTTT | CAIARELDSPLHF
- | TRBJ2-3 | - | TRBV5-1 | TGCGCCAGCAGCATAAAAAGTTTTACAGATACGCAGTATTTT | CASSIKSFTDTQYF
few | TRBJ1-5 | - | TRBV5-4 | TGTGCCAGCAGCCAGGGCAACAATCAGCCCCAGCATTTT | CASSQGNNQPQHF
- | TRBJ1-6 | - | TRBV6-2/TRBV6-3 | TGTGCCAGCAGTTACTCGAACAGGAACTATAATTCACCCCTCCACTTT | CASSYSNRNYNSPLHF
- | TRBJ1-5 | - | TRBV28 | TGTGCCAGCAGTTCCTCGGGAACTGATAATCAGCCCCAGCATTTT | CASSSSGTDNQPQHF
- | TRBJ2-5 | TRBD2 | TRBV14 | TGTGCCAGCAGCCGCCGCCTAGCGGGGGGGCCAAAAGAGACCCAGTACTTC | CASSRRLAGGPKETQYF
many | TRBJ1-3 | - | TRBV25-1 | TGTGCCAGCAGTGATCTTGCTTCCTCTGGAAACACCATATATTTT | CASSDLASSGNTIYF
- | TRBJ1-4 | TRBD1 | TRBV20-1 | TGCAGTGCCAAGATCCCGGGACAGGGGAGCGGAAAACTGTTTTTT | CSAKIPGQGSGKLFF
few | TRBJ2-5 | TRBD1 | TRBV20-1 | TGCAGTGCTTCCAGGGGGCGGGGGACCCAGTACTTC | CSASRGRGTQYF
few | TRBJ2-7 | TRBD2 | TRBV12-3/TRBV12-4 | TGTGCCAGCAGAGTTACTAGCGGGCCTCGGTCCTACGAGCAGTACTTC | CASRVTSGPRSYEQYF
medium-sized | TRBJ2-7 | TRBD1 | TRBV10-3 | TGTGCCATCAGTACGGGACAGACCTACGAGCAGTACTTC | CAISTGQTYEQYF
few | TRBJ2-7 | TRBD1 | TRBV18 | TGTGCCAGCTCACCAGAAGGGGGCGGCGAGCAGTACTTC | CASSPEGGGEQYF
- | TRBJ1-2 | - | TRBV5-1 | TGCGCCAGCAGCTTGGACAGCCGCTATGAGGGCTACACCTTC | CASSLDSRYEGYTF
few | TRBJ2-7 | - | TRBV19 | TGTGCCAGTAGTATAGTAGATACGGCGAGGAACGAGCAGTACTTC | CASSIVDTARNEQYF
- | TRBJ1-1 | TRBD1 | TRBV29-1 | TGCAGCGGAACCAGGGGGCGCACTGAAGCTTTCTTT | CSGTRGRTEAFF